Below are 24 T cell receptor beta chains sequenced from a single sample in a study of OX40 agonist ivuxolimab in advanced cancers. Sequencing was performed with immunoSEQ multiplex PCR; in TCRdb, only in-frame clones are kept and a portion is missing. The sample yields tens of thousands of clones, about nine tenths seen once. Sequenced here: CD4+ or CD8+ T cells sorted from blood, sampled in a trial of the OX40 agonist ivuxolimab. The origin of the receptors is an adult with an advanced solid tumor such as melanoma, head and neck, liver or kidney cancer.

The CDR3 coding sequence is TGTGCCTGGACCAAACCTATCCCGGACAGGGGGTTCTACGAGCAGTACTTC. Its protein is CAWTKPIPDRGFYEQYF. The genes are TRBV30 and TRBJ2-7, with 10 bases aligning to TRBD1. Trimming at V came to 4 bases and at J to 3 bases, leaving 15 bases not matched to a gene. The length of the CDR3 is 17 residues. The V gene's germline CDR1 is GTSNPN and CDR2 SVGIG (reference sequence).

V is TRBV7-9 and J is TRBJ2-2; 8 nucleotides align to TRBD2. Germline assignment: CDR1 SEHNR and CDR2 FQNEAQ (reference sequence). V was pared by 0 bases and J by 0 bases, with 0 bases of the junction left unmatched. The length of the CDR3 is 16 residues. The CDR3 spells CASSLAGGANTGELFF. Here the CDR3 DNA reads TGTGCCAGCAGCTTAGCCGGGGGGGCGAACACCGGGGAGCTGTTTTTT.

The chain couples TRBV6-1 to TRBJ2-1; 9 bases are shared with TRBD2. This CDR3 comprises 15 residues. Germline values: CDR1 MNHNS, CDR2 SASEGT. Germline trimming cut 4 bases from V and 5 bases from J; bases unmatched to any gene: 6. The CDR3 spells CASSGQLAGNNEQFF. Here the CDR3 DNA reads TGTGCCAGCAGTGGGCAGCTAGCGGGGAACAATGAGCAGTTCTTC.

The chain links TRBV28 to TRBJ2-7, with unresolved D. From germline, CDR1 is MDHEN and CDR2 SYDVKM. This CDR3 spans 15 amino acids. Trimming shortened V by 4 bases and J by 1 base, and 14 bases separated the two germline ends. This CDR3 reads CASSSPGHSSYEQYF. CDR3 bases: TGTGCCAGCAGTTCCCCAGGCCATTCTTCCTACGAGCAGTACTTC.

This clone was seen repeatedly, ten times or more. The rearrangement joins TRBV7-3 to TRBJ1-2; 10 nucleotides match TRBD1. CDR3 length: 16 amino acids. CDR1 is SGHTA and CDR2 is FQGTGA in the germline V gene. The trim removed 4 bases at V and 8 bases at J, leaving 13 bases unmatched. CDR3 residues: CASSSHPGTGVGGYTF. The CDR3 nucleotides are TGTGCCAGCAGCTCACACCCCGGGACAGGGGTGGGCGGCTACACCTTC.

The genes are TRBV10-1 and TRBJ2-2; D is unresolved. Trimming removed 2 bases at V and 5 bases at J, with 12 bases between. The V gene's germline CDR1 is WNHNN and CDR2 SYGVQD (reference sequence). The length of the CDR3 is 15 residues. CDR3 sequence: CASSENQMGTGELFF. The CDR3 DNA sequence: TGCGCCAGCAGTGAGAATCAGATGGGAACCGGGGAGCTGTTTTTT.

The genes are TRBV10-1 and TRBJ2-5, with 7 bases fitting TRBD1. V was clipped by 3 bases and J by 5 bases; unmatched bases: 3. Germline V CDR1 and CDR2: WNHNN, SYGVQD (reference sequence). The CDR3 covers 13 residues. CDR3 DNA: TGCGCCAGCAGTGACGGACAGGCGGAGACCCAGTACTTC. It translates to CASSDGQAETQYF.

This chain joins TRBV19 and TRBJ2-5; 9 nucleotides match TRBD1. V shed 5 bases, J shed 3 bases, and the junction held 7 bases outside the gene matches. Germline loops: CDR1 LNHDA, CDR2 SQIVND (reference sequence). The CDR3 has 15 residues. The CDR3: CASSVRTGVEETQYF. CDR3 in DNA: TGTGCCAGTAGTGTTAGGACAGGGGTGGAAGAGACCCAGTACTTC.

The chain employs TRBV30 and TRBJ2-3; TRBD2 aligns across 11 bases. Germline CDR1 reads GTSNPN; CDR2 reads SVGIG (reference sequence). J was trimmed by 0 bases and V by 4 bases; bases with no gene match: 12. The CDR3 is made up of 18 amino acids. The CDR3 sequence: CAWNPLTRTSGSTDTQYF. In DNA, the CDR3 is TGTGCCTGGAACCCACTTACCCGGACTAGCGGGAGCACAGATACGCAGTATTTT.

V is TRBV4-3 and J is TRBJ2-2, with D maybe TRBD2 (5 bases). Trimming cost V 0 bases and J 5 bases, with 25 bases left between them. Germline V gene data show CDR1 as LGHNA and CDR2 as YSLEER. This CDR3 is built from 20 residues. CDR3 sequence (DNA): TGCGCCAGCAGCCAAGATTTAAACCCGGGGTGGGGTCTGCCAACCGGGGAGCTGTTTTTT. This sequence encodes CASSQDLNPGWGLPTGELFF.

The rearrangement joins TRBV6-1 to TRBJ2-2, with TRBD2 identical over 11 bases. In germline, CDR1 is MNHNS, CDR2 SASEGT. This CDR3 is 14 amino acids long. J gave up 8 bases and V 9 bases, and 8 bases lay outside the gene matches. The CDR3 sequence is CASTRLAGRGELFF. CDR3 bases: TGTGCCAGTACCCGACTAGCGGGACGGGGGGAGCTGTTTTTT.

This clone has only a few counts. The J gene is TRBJ2-7, the V gene TRBV7-6; 7 nucleotides align to TRBD1. The germline gives CDR1 SGHVS, CDR2 FNYEAQ. V gave up 5 bases and J gave up 2 bases; unmatched junction bases: 6. The CDR3 sequence is 14 residues long. In nucleotides, the CDR3 is TGTGCCAGCAGCCGATCCGGGACAGCCTACGAGCAGTACTTC. As protein: CASSRSGTAYEQYF.

This rearrangement joins TRBV18 to TRBJ2-3; D unclear. V was shortened by 3 bases and J by 2 bases, with 12 bases between the two germline ends. Per germline, CDR1 KGHSH and CDR2 LQKENI. The CDR3 extends over 15 amino acids. Written as DNA, the CDR3 is TGTGCCAGCTCACCTCGCCTCGGCAACACAGATACGCAGTATTTT. Translation gives CASSPRLGNTDTQYF.

This chain joins TRBV5-6 and TRBJ1-5; 9 nucleotides align to TRBD1. The CDR3 has 13 amino acids. The V gene end was trimmed by 4 bases and the J gene end by 5 bases; junction bases not matched to a gene: 1. CDR1 is SGHDT, CDR2 YYEEEE, per germline. The CDR3 DNA sequence: TGTGCCAGCAGCAGGGACAGGGATCAGCCCCAGCATTTT. Residues: CASSRDRDQPQHF. Combining the CDR3 with reference TRBV5-6 and TRBJ1-5 gives the whole variable domain DAGVTQSPTHLIKTRGQQVTLRCSPKSGHDTVSWYQQALGQGPQFIFQYYEEEERQRGNFPDRFSGHQFPNYSSELNVNALLLGDSALYLCASSRDRDQPQHFGDGTRLSIL.

This clone has more than one count but fewer than ten. The V gene is TRBV7-9, the J gene TRBJ2-5, with 13 bases lining up with TRBD2. Trimming removed 8 bases from V and 5 bases from J; junction bases left unmatched: 5. Germline CDR1 is SEHNR and CDR2 is FQNEAQ (reference sequence). This CDR3 region has 14 residues. CDR3 coding DNA: TGTGCCAGCGGAGGACTAGCGGGAGTGGAGACCCAGTACTTC. Translating it yields CASGGLAGVETQYF.

This chain joins TRBV10-3 and TRBJ2-3; D is undetermined. Germline-derived CDR1 and CDR2 are ENHRY and SYGVKD. CDR3 length: 14 amino acids. Between the trimmed V and J ends, which lost 10 bases and 1 base, there was a span of 15 bases. The CDR3 nucleotides are TGTGCCACCGGATTCGGGCCCCGCACAGATACGCAGTATTTT. This codes for CATGFGPRTDTQYF.

The chain combines TRBV2 with TRBJ2-7; TRBD2 is a possible D gene (6 bases). The CDR3 is made up of 14 amino acids. Per the germline V gene, CDR1 is SNHLY and CDR2 is FYNNEI. Between the trimmed V and J ends, which lost 5 bases and 5 bases, there was a span of 16 bases. DNA for the CDR3: TGTGCCAGCAGTAAGCTCGGGAGCACGCACGAGCAGTACTTC. Protein product: CASSKLGSTHEQYF.

The genes are TRBV27 and TRBJ1-2, with 9 bases aligning to TRBD1. The J segment lost 0 bases and the V segment lost 3 bases, leaving 14 bases of the junction unmatched. Germline V gives CDR1 MNHEY, CDR2 SMNVEV (reference sequence). The CDR3 is made up of 19 amino acids. This CDR3 reads CASSFRPPGQGKSNYGYTF. As DNA, the CDR3 is TGTGCCAGCAGTTTCCGTCCCCCGGGACAGGGAAAGTCTAACTATGGCTACACCTTC.

The rearrangement joins TRBV18 to TRBJ1-3, with D uncertain. The V end was cut by 3 bases, the J end by 0 bases, with 9 bases between. Germline V gene sequence: CDR1 KGHSH, CDR2 LQKENI. This CDR3 has 15 amino acids. CDR3 DNA: TGTGCCAGCTCACCGACACCTAGCTCTGGAAACACCATATATTTT. It codes for CASSPTPSSGNTIYF. Together with reference TRBV18 and TRBJ1-3, the CDR3 gives the full variable domain: NAGVMQNPRHLVRRRGQEARLRCSPMKGHSHVYWYRQLPEEGLKFMVYLQKENIIDESGMPKERFSAEFPKEGPSILRIQQVVRGDSAAYFCASSPTPSSGNTIYFGEGSWLTVV.

The chain is built from TRBV5-1 and TRBJ2-1; 7 bases agree with TRBD2. In germline, CDR1 is SGHRS, CDR2 YFSETQ. The junction had 8 bases not matched to a gene; V was cut back by 4 bases and J by 7 bases. The CDR3 loop spans 14 amino acids. The CDR3 DNA is TGCGCCAGCAGCGGCCTAGCGGAGGGGAATGAGCAGTTCTTC. This codes for CASSGLAEGNEQFF.

The chain uses TRBV6-1 and TRBJ1-2, with TRBD1 matching 8 bases. V lost 6 bases to trimming and J lost 3 bases; unmatched junction nucleotides: 9. The CDR3 has 15 residues. Germline V CDR1 and CDR2: MNHNS, SASEGT. The CDR3 spells CASRPRQGTDYGYTF. The CDR3 bases are TGTGCCAGCAGACCCAGACAGGGGACGGACTATGGCTACACCTTC.

The genes are TRBV10-3 and TRBJ2-3; 12 positions match TRBD2. J lost 2 bases, V lost 8 bases, and 2 bases had no gene match. The germline gives CDR1 ENHRY, CDR2 SYGVKD. This CDR3 comprises 14 residues. The chain's CDR3 is CAIGLAGNTDTQYF. CDR3 nucleotide sequence: TGTGCCATCGGACTAGCGGGAAACACAGATACGCAGTATTTT.

This rearrangement joins TRBV6-1 to TRBJ1-4; a possible D gene is TRBD1 (6 bases). The length of the CDR3 is 15 residues. Germline assignment: CDR1 MNHNS and CDR2 SASEGT. Trimming shortened V by 6 bases and J by 4 bases, and 15 bases separated the two germline ends. CDR3: CASSEDSLRNEKLFF. In nucleotides, the CDR3 is TGTGCCAGCAGCGAGGACAGTCTACGTAATGAAAAACTGTTTTTT.

The genes are TRBV5-1 and TRBJ2-1; TRBD2 matches at 8 bases. This CDR3 is 14 amino acids long. CDR1 SGHRS and CDR2 YFSETQ come from the germline V gene. The trim removed 4 bases at V and 5 bases at J, leaving 5 bases unmatched. CDR3 nucleotide sequence: TGCGCCAGCAGCAAGGTACTAGCGGACAATGAGCAGTTCTTC. It yields the protein CASSKVLADNEQFF.